At least ten counts were recorded for the clone carrying this TCR beta chain. MiXCR was run by TCRdb on the 5' RACE reads, yielding one entry per CDR3 protein. The table includes around 63,000 distinct CDR3 sequences, 15% to 20% detected once. Germline V CDR1 and CDR2: SGHVS, FQNEAQ. J gave up 4 bases and V 1 base, and 3 bases lay outside the gene matches. This CDR3 has 16 residues. The data stem from a study of T cells of healthy individuals. This chain links TRBV7-8 with TRBJ2-2; 10 bases align to TRBD1. This sequence was found in a human donor in good health. CDR3 nucleotide sequence: TGTGCCAGCAGCTTAGTCGGACAGGGGGGCACCGGGGAGCTGTTTTTT. Protein: CASSLVGQGGTGELFF.